This TCR beta chain was identified during a study of shared clonotypes between healthy human individuals. Naive CD8 cells lacked CD45RO, underwent positive selection for CCR7 and left out terminally differentiated effector memory CD45RA+ cells. This CDR3 spans 14 amino acids. In germline, CDR1 is SEHNR, CDR2 FQNEAQ (reference sequence). With V trimmed by 5 bases and J by 2 bases, 4 bases remained unmatched. TCRdb keeps only in-frame clones here, not all; method: immunoSEQ multiplex PCR. Of around 2,100,000 clones listed, about 95% are singletons. The chain recombines TRBV7-9 with TRBJ2-7; 9 bases are shared with TRBD2. Sequenced sample: naive CD8+ T cells sorted from blood. The source is a man aged 18 to 29 in good health. DNA for the CDR3: TGTGCCAGCAGCCGGGGACTAGCTCCCTACGAGCAGTACTTC. Translating gives CASSRGLAPYEQYF.